This T cell receptor beta chain stems from a study of cytomegalovirus exposure and HLA in healthy donors. Primers for the PCR totalled 60 Vbeta and 13 Jbeta. How the authors handled the data: Later analysis identified 80 million to 85 million unique TCR beta chains, approximately 10 million shared. Profiled with immunoSEQ multiplex PCR; TCRdb holds only in-frame clones, not every one. V and J calls and clone size come straight from that table; D and trimming were deduced from the DNA. This sample has about 71,000 clones, with roughly 67% found just once. The V gene's germline CDR1 is MGHRA and CDR2 YSYEKL. The trim removed 7 bases at V and 5 bases at J, leaving 13 bases unmatched. The length of the CDR3 is 15 residues.

The sequenced material came from PBMCs. V usage is TRBV4-1 and J usage is TRBJ2-5, with 7 bases identical to TRBD2. This clonotype was obtained from a man aged 40-55 years in good health and CMV-seropositive. This CDR3 is CASTNAGQGGETQYF. The CDR3 nucleotides read TGCGCCAGCACCAACGCCGGGCAGGGAGGGGAGACCCAGTACTTC.